The rows below give T cell receptor beta chains drawn from one sample of a study of cytomegalovirus exposure and HLA in healthy donors. Assay: immunoSEQ multiplex PCR; the TCRdb copy retains only in-frame clones and omits some. The sample includes approximately 140,000 clones, 88% of them seen just once. Input material: PBMCs. These receptors were taken from a woman aged 18-35 years in good health and CMV-seropositive. Each CDR3 is given with its conserved first and last residue.

j_call v_call cdr3_aa
TRBJ2-3 TRBV14 CASSQDRDTDTQYF
TRBJ2-1 TRBV18 CASSLGQGRNNEQFF
TRBJ1-4 TRBV28 CATLDRDGGEKLFF
TRBJ1-2 TRBV6-5 CATMGGDYGYTF
TRBJ1-2 TRBV7-9 CASSLRFIRDRGAYGYTF
TRBJ1-5 TRBV7-6 CASSPATGGGNQPQHF
TRBJ2-5 TRBV4-1 CASSQAVPPGGGPLRQETQYF
TRBJ1-5 TRBV7-3 CASSPQVGQPQHF
TRBJ1-2 TRBV9 CASSPRDRLYGYTF
TRBJ2-7 TRBV6-5 CASSTLEVVDEQYF
TRBJ2-1 TRBV5-1 CASSFSSGGNNEQFF
TRBJ1-1 TRBV5-6 CASSLDRTVNTEAFF
TRBJ1-2 TRBV19 CAGPRASGGIYGYTF
TRBJ1-5 TRBV5-3 CATEGFNQPQHF
TRBJ1-2 TRBV6-5 CASSYSRTGRNYGYTF
TRBJ2-7 TRBV6-5 CASSRDRPFYEQYF
TRBJ2-1 TRBV5-1 CASSTRTGHTYNEQFF
TRBJ2-5 TRBV7-2 CASSSSFAGGWETQYF
TRBJ2-7 TRBV28 CASSSRYGQPYEQYF
TRBJ1-1 TRBV18 CASSPSGTGGRNTEAFF
TRBJ1-1 TRBV28 CASRIVSGGTEAFF
TRBJ1-1 TRBV18 CASSPREGEAFF
TRBJ2-7 TRBV11-2 CASSLDHRGRFEQYF
TRBJ2-1 TRBV7-2 CASSLGLAVTEQFF